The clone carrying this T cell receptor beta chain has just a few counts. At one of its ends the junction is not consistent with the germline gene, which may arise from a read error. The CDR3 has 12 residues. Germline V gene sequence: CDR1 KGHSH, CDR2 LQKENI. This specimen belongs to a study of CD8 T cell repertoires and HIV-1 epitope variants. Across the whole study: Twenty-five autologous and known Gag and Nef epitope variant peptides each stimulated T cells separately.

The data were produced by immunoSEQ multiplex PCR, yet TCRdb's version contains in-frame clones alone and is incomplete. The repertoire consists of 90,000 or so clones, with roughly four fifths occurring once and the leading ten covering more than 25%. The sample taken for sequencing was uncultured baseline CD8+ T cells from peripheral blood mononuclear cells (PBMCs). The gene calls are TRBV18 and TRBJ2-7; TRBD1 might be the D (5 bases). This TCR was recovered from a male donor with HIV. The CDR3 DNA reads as TGTGCCAGCTCCCCACCAGGGAACGAGCAGTACTTC. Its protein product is CASSPPGNEQYF.